Described below is a single TCR beta chain sequence and its context. Its antigen has not been determined. Per-base quality was not reported, and no clone a single base away is much larger than it. The collaborating institutions used their own protocols to collect whole blood in K2EDTA tubes. Collaborator samples were shipped for TCRbeta analysis as frozen whole blood, isolated PBMCs, or DNA extracted from either sample type. At the junction V is shortened by 0 bases and J by 5 bases, with 20 bases in between. Including the terminal cysteine and phenylalanine, the CDR3 comprises 17 residues. The DNA shown is the 51-base CDR3, in frame from base 1. CDR1 and CDR2, per the germline V gene (reference sequence), are LGHDT and YNNKEL. These data come from a study of blood T cell repertoires in COVID-19 (dated by TCRdb to 2020 to 2022). About the full investigation: Samples covering the acute and convalescent phases of COVID-19 were provided by collaborators in the United States, Italy and Spain. Where available, HLA class I and class II types were obtained from metadata supplied by the sample provider rather than from assay-based typing. Samples came from the ongoing ImmuneRACE study (first 160 participants) plus 1,254 subjects from 6 global collaborators. The repertoires were made available in a free public database intended to serve as a resource for research on the immune response to SARS-CoV-2. The material from the prospective study consisted of cDNA or gDNA derived from T cells, B-cell-depleted T cells, or PBMCs. The sample metadata nearly always contained a de-identified subject ID, COVID-19 status, age in years and sex. The dataset comprised deeply sampled blood TCRbeta repertoires from subjects exposed to, actively infected with, or recovered from COVID-19. The paper as a whole reports these results and caveats: The quantity of clinical and demographic metadata differed by source and by participant and was supplied without curation.

The immunoSEQ Assay, a bias-controlled multiplex PCR, was used to amplify TCRbeta CDR3 regions from genomic DNA. The study's processing was this. The number of nucleated cells in each sample was estimated by amplification of reference gene primers within the assay. To quantify the absolute abundance of each unique TCRbeta CDR3 rearrangement, sequence reads were collapsed and filtered. For each sample, productive Simpson clonality was calculated by taking the square root of Simpson's diversity index across productive rearrangements. TCRdb mirrors the immuneACCESS table, restricted to in-frame sequences. Some clones are absent from its copies; in checked studies, under half trace to an unresolved V gene, and the reason for the others is unknown. V and J calls and clone size come straight from that table; D and trimming were deduced from the DNA. The sample includes 70,000 to 90,000 clones, with roughly 82% observed a single time. In total, the top ten clones hold roughly 8% of the sample.

The V and J genes are TRBV3-1 (or the pseudogene TRBV3-2) and TRBJ2-7, with TRBD2 as a weak D call on 7 bases. Sequencing was done on a sample of peripheral blood. This receptor was obtained from a man aged 50 to 59 with active COVID-19. The nucleotide sequence reads as follows: TGTGCCAGCAGCCAAGATGTAGGGGGAGGGGCGGGAAACGAGCAGTACTTC. It is translated as CASSQDVGGGAGNEQYF.